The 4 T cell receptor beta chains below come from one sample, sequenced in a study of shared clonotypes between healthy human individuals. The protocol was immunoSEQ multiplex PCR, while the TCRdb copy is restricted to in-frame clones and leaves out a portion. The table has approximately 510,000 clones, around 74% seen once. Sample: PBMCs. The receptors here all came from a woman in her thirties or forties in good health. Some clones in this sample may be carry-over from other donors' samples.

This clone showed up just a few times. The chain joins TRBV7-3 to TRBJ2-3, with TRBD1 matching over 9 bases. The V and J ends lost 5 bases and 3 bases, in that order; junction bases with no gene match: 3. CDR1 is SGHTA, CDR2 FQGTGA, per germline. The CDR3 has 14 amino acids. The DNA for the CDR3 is TGTGCCAGCAGCGCACAGGGGGCGACAGATACGCAGTATTTT. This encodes CASSAQGATDTQYF.

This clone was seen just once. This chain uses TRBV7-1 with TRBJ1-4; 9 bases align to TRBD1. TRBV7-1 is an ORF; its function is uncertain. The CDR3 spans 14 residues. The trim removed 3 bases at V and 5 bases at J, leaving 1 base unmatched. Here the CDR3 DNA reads TGTGCCAGCAGCTCTGGACAGGGGAATGAAAAACTGTTTTTT. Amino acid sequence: CASSSGQGNEKLFF.

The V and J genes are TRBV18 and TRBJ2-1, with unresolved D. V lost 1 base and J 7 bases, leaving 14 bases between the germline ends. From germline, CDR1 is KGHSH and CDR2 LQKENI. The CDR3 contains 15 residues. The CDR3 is CASSPRLVLGNEQFF. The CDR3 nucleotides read TGTGCCAGCTCACCACGGCTAGTCTTAGGTAATGAGCAGTTCTTC.

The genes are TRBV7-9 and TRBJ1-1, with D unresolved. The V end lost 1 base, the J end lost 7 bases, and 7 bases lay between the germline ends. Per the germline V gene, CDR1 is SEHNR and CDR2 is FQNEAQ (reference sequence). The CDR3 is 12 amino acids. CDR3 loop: CASSLESGEAFF. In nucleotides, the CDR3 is TGTGCCAGCAGCTTAGAATCCGGTGAAGCTTTCTTT.